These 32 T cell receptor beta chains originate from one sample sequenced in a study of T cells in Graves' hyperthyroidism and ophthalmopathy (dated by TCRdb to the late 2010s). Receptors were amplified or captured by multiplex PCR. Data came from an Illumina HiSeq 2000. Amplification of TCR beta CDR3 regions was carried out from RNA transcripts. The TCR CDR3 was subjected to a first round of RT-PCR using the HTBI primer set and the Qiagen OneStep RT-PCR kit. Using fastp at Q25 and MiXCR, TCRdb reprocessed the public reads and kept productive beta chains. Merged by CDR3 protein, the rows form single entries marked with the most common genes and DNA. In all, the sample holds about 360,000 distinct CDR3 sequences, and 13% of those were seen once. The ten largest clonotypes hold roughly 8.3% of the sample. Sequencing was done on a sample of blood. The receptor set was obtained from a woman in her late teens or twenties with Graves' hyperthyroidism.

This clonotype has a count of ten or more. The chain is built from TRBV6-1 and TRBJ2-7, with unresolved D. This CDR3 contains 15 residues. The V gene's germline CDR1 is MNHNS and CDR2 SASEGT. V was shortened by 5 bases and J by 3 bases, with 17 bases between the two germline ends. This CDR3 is CASSYPQIVDYEQYF. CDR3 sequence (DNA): TGTGCCAGCAGTTACCCGCAGATAGTGGACTACGAGCAGTACTTC.

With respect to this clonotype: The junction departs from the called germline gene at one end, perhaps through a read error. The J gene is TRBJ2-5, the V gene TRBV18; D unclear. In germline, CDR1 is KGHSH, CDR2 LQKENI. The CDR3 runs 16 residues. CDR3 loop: CASSPLEGVTQETQCF. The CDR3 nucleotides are TGTGCCAGCTCACCACTGGAAGGAGTTACACAAGAGACCCAGTGCTTC.

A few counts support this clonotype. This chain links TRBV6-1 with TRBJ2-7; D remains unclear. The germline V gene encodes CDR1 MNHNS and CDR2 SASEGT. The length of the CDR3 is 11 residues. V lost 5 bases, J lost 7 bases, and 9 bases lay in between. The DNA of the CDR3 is TGTGCCAGCAGTAGGCCTTTTGAGCAGTACTTC. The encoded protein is CASSRPFEQYF.

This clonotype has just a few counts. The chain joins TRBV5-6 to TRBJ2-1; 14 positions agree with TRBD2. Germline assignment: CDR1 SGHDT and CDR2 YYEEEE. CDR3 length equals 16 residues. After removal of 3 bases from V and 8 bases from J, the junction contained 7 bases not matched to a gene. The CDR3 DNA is TGTGCCAGCAGCTGGGGGAGACTAGCGGGAGGGTATGAGCAGTTCTTC. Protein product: CASSWGRLAGGYEQFF. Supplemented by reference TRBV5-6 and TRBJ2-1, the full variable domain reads DAGVTQSPTHLIKTRGQQVTLRCSPKSGHDTVSWYQQALGQGPQFIFQYYEEEERQRGNFPDRFSGHQFPNYSSELNVNALLLGDSALYLCASSWGRLAGGYEQFFGPGTRLTVL.

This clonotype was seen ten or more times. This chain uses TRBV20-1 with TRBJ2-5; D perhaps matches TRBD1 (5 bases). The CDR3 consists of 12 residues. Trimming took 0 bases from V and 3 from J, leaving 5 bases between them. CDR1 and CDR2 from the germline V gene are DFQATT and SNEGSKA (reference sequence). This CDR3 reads CSAREGEETQYF. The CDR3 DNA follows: TGCAGTGCTAGAGAAGGGGAAGAGACCCAGTACTTC.

The CDR3 here is CASSTLAGVQETQYF. CDR3 in DNA: TGTGCCAGTAGTACTCTAGCGGGGGTTCAAGAGACCCAGTACTTC. This chain links TRBV19 with TRBJ2-5; 10 bases match TRBD2. CDR1 is LNHDA and CDR2 is SQIVND in the germline V gene (reference sequence). J lost 2 bases, V lost 4 bases, and 4 bases had no gene match. CDR3 length: 15 amino acids. The whole variable domain, filled in from reference TRBV19 and TRBJ2-5, reads DGGITQSPKYLFRKEGQNVTLSCEQNLNHDAMYWYRQDPGQGLRLIYYSQIVNDFQKGDIAEGYSVSREKKESFPLTVTSAQKNPTAFYLCASSTLAGVQETQYFGPGTRLLVL.

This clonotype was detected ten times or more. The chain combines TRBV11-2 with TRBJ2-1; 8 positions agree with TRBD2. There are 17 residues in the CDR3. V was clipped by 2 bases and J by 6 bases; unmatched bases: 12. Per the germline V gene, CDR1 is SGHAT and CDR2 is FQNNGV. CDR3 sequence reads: CASSLSRGTRSPNEQFF. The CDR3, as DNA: TGTGCCAGCAGCTTATCTAGAGGGACTAGATCTCCCAATGAGCAGTTCTTC.

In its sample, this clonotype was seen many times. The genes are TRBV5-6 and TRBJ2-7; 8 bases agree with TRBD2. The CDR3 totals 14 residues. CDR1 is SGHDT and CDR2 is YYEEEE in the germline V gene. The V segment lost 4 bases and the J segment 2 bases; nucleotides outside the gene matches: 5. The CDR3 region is CASSQTGLAYEQYF. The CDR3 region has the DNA TGTGCCAGCAGCCAAACGGGACTAGCCTACGAGCAGTACTTC.

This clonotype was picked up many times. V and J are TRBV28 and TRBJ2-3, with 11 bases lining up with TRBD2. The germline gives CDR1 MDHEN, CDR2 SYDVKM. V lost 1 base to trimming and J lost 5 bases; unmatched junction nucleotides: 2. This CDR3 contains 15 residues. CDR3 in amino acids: CASSLLAGGEDTQYF. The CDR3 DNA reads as TGTGCCAGCAGTTTATTAGCGGGGGGGGAAGATACGCAGTATTTT.

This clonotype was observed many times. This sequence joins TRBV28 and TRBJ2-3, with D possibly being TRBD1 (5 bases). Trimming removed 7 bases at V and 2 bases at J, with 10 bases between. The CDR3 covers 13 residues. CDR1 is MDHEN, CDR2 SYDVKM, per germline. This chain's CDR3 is CASTWTNTDTQYF. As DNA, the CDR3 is TGTGCCAGCACTTGGACAAACACAGATACGCAGTATTTT.

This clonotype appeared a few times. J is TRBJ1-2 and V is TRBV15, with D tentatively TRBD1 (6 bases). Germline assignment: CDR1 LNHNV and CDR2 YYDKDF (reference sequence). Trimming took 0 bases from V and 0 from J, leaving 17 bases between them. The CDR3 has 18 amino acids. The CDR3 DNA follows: TGTGCCACCAGCAGAGAAGGATGGGTGGACAGTACTAACTATGGCTACACCTTC. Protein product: CATSREGWVDSTNYGYTF. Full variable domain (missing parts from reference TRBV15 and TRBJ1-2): DAMVIQNPRYQVTQFGKPVTLSCSQTLNHNVMYWYQQKSSQAPKLLFHYYDKDFNNEADTPDNFQSRRPNTSFCFLDIRSPGLGDTAMYLCATSREGWVDSTNYGYTFGSGTRLTVV.

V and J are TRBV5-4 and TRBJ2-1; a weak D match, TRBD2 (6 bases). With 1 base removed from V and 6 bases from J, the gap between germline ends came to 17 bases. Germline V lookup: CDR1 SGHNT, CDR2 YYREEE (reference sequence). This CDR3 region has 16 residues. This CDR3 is CASSLPGDAYINEQFF. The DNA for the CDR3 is TGTGCCAGCAGCTTGCCGGGAGACGCCTATATCAATGAGCAGTTCTTC.

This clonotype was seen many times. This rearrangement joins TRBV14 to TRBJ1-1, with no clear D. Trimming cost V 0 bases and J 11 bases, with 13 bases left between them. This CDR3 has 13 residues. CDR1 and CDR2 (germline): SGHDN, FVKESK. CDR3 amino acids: CASSQDLDRSAFF. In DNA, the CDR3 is TGTGCCAGCAGCCAAGATTTGGATCGCTCTGCTTTCTTT.

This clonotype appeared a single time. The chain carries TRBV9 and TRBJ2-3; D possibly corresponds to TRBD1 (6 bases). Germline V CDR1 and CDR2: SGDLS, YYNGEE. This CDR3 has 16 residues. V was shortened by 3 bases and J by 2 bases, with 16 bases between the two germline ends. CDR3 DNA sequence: TGTGCCAGCAGCGATCGAGGGGGATTTAACACAGATACGCAGTATTTT. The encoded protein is CASSDRGGFNTDTQYF.

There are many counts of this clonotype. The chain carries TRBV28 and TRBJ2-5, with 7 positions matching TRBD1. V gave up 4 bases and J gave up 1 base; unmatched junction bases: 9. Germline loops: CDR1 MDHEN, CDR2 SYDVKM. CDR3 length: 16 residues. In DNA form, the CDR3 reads TGTGCCAGCAGTTATATTAAGAGGGGGCCCCAAGAGACCCAGTACTTC. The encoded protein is CASSYIKRGPQETQYF.

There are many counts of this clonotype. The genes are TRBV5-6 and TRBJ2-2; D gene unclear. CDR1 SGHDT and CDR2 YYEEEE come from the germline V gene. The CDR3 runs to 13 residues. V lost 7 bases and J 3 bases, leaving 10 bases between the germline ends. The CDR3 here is CASCSWDTGELFF. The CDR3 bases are TGTGCCAGCTGCTCATGGGACACCGGGGAGCTGTTTTTT.

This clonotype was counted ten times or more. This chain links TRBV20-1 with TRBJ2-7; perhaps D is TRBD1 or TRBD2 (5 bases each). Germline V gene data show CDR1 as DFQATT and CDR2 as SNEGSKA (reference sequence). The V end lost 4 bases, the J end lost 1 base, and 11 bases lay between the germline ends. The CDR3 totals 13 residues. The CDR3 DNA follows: TGCAGTGCTAACGCCGGGACGTCCTACGAGCAGTACTTC. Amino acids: CSANAGTSYEQYF.

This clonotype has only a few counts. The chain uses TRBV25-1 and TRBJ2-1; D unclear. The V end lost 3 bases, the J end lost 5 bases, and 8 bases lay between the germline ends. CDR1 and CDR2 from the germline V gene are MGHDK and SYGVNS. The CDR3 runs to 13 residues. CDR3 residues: CASSEIDNNEQFF. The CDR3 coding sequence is TGTGCCAGCAGTGAGATAGACAACAATGAGCAGTTCTTC.

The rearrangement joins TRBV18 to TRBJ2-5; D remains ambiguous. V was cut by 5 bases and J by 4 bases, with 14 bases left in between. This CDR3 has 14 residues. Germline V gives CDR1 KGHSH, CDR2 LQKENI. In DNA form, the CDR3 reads TGTGCCAGCTCATCGGGTGCTGCTCCAGAGACCCAGTACTTC. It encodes CASSSGAAPETQYF.

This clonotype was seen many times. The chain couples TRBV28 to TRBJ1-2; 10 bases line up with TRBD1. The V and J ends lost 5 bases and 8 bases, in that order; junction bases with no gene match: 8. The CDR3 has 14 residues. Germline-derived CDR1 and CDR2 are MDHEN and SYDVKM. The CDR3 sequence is CASSLRETGGGYTF. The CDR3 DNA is TGTGCCAGCAGTCTCCGTGAGACAGGGGGCGGCTACACCTTC.

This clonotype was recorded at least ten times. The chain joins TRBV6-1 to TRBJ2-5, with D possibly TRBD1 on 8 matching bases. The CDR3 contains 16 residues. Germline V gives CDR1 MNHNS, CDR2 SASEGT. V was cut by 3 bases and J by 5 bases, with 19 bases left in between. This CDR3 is CASSEERGNRGETQYF. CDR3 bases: TGTGCCAGCAGTGAGGAGCGGGGAAACAGGGGGGAGACCCAGTACTTC.

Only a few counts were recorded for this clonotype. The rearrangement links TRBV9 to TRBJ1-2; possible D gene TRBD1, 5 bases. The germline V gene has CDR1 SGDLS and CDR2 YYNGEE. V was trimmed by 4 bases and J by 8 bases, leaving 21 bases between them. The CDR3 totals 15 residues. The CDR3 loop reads CASSTGGEMVYGYTF. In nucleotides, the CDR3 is TGTGCCAGCAGCACCGGGGGGGAGATGGTTTACGGCTACACCTTC.

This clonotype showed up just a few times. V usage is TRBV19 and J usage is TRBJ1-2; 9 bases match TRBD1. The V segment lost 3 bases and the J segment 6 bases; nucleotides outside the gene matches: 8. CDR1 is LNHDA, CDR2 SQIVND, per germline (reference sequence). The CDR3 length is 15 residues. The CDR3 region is CASSIGTGIGNGYTF. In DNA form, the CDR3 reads TGTGCCAGTAGTATCGGGACAGGGATCGGCAATGGCTACACCTTC.

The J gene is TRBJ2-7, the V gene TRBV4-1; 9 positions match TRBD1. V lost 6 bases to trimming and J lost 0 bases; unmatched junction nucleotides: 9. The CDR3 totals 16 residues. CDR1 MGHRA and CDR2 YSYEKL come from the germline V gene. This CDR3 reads CASSPSQGAISYEQYF. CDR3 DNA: TGCGCCAGCAGTCCTTCACAGGGGGCGATCTCCTACGAGCAGTACTTC.

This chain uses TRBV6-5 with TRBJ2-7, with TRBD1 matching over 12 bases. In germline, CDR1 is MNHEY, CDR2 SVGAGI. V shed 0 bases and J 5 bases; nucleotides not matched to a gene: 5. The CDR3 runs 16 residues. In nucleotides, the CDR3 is TGTGCCAGCAGTTACTCCGGGACAGGGGGCGCAAACGAGCAGTACTTC. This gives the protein CASSYSGTGGANEQYF.

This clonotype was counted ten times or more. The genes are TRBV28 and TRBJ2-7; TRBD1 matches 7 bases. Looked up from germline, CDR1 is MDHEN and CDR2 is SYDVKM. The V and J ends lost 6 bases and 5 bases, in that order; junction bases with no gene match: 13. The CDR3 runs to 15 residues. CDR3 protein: CASSSPRDSFDEQYF. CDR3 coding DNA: TGTGCCAGCAGCTCCCCACGGGACAGTTTCGACGAGCAGTACTTC.

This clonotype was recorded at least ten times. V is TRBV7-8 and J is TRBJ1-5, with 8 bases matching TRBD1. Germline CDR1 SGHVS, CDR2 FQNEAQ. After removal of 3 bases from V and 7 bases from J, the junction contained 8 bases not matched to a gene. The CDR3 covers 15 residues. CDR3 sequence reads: CASSLDRARGQPQHF. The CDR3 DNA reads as TGTGCCAGCAGCTTGGACAGGGCACGGGGACAGCCCCAGCATTTT.

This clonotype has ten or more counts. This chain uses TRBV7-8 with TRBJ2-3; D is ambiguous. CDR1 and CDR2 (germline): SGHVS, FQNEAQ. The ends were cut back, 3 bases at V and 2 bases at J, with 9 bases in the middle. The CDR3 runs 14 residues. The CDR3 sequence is CASSFPEHTDTQYF. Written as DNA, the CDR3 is TGTGCCAGCAGCTTTCCTGAGCACACAGATACGCAGTATTTT.

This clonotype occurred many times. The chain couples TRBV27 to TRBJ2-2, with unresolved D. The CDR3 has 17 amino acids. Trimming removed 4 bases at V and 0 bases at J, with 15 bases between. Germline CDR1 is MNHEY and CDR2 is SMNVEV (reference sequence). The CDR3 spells CASSSKAPYANTGELFF. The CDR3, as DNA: TGTGCCAGCAGTTCTAAGGCGCCCTATGCGAACACCGGGGAGCTGTTTTTT.

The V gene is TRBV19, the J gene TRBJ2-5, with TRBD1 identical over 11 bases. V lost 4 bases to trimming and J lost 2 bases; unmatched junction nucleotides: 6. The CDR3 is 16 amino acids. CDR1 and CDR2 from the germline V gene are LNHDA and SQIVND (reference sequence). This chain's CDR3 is CASSTSGQGDQETQYF. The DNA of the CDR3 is TGTGCCAGTAGTACCTCGGGACAGGGGGATCAAGAGACCCAGTACTTC. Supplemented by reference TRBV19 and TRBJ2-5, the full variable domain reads DGGITQSPKYLFRKEGQNVTLSCEQNLNHDAMYWYRQDPGQGLRLIYYSQIVNDFQKGDIAEGYSVSREKKESFPLTVTSAQKNPTAFYLCASSTSGQGDQETQYFGPGTRLLVL.

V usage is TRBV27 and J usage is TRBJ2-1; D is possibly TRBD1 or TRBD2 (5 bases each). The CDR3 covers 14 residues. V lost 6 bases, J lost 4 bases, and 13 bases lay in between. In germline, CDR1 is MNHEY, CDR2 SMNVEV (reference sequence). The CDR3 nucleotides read TGTGCCAGCAGCCCGGGACCCGTTTACAATGAGCAGTTCTTC. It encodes CASSPGPVYNEQFF.

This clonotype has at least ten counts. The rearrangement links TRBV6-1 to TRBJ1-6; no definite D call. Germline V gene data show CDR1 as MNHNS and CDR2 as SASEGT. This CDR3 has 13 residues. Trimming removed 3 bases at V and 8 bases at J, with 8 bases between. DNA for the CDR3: TGTGCCAGCAGTGAGCTTCTGGATTCACCCCTCCACTTT. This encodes CASSELLDSPLHF.